The T cell receptor (beta chain) under discussion was sequenced for a study of cytomegalovirus exposure and HLA in healthy donors. The study's findings and limits: A missense DCLRE1C variant was associated with V- and J-gene trimming of TCR beta chains in a later analysis, and an independent cohort replicated the association. High specificity and sensitivity for cytomegalovirus status were reported for the classifier.

In the PCR, 60 Vbeta and 13 Jbeta primers were used. The assay was immunoSEQ multiplex PCR, and TCRdb's table has in-frame clones only and misses some. This sample lists about 200,000 clones; its ten largest clones have about 6.8%. Between the trimmed V and J ends, which lost 0 bases and 0 bases, there was a span of 16 bases. The CDR3 loop spans 18 amino acids. Germline lookup yields CDR1 SGHDT and CDR2 YYEEEE. A note on this clone: The target antigen is unknown.

The rearrangement uses TRBV5-6 and TRBJ2-1; D gene unclear. The sequencing input was PBMCs. The TCR sequence derives from a man aged 25-45 years in good health and CMV-seronegative. The CDR3 nucleotides are TGTGCCAGCAGCTTGGCCTGGGCAGGCTACCCCTCCTACAATGAGCAGTTCTTC. Amino acid sequence: CASSLAWAGYPSYNEQFF. The full variable domain, in which reference TRBV5-6 and TRBJ2-1 provide the parts outside the CDR3, is DAGVTQSPTHLIKTRGQQVTLRCSPKSGHDTVSWYQQALGQGPQFIFQYYEEEERQRGNFPDRFSGHQFPNYSSELNVNALLLGDSALYLCASSLAWAGYPSYNEQFFGPGTRLTVL.